These T cell receptor beta chains were read from a single sample in a study of shared clonotypes between healthy human individuals. Assay used: immunoSEQ multiplex PCR; TCRdb lists only in-frame clones, some missing. The sample yields roughly 890,000 clones, more than 85% seen once. Sequencing was carried out using naive CD8+ T cells sorted from blood. These TCRs come from a man aged 25 to 45 in good health. CDR3s include the opening cysteine and the closing phenylalanine or tryptophan. The D gene is left open where the match is weak. Clone size is given for some rows only: seen once, a few or many times, or a class if the clone is expanded.

>.|TRBV7-9|TRBJ2-7|.
TGTGCCAGCAGCTCACAGGGTTACGAGCAGTACTTC
CASSSQGYEQYF
>.|TRBV4-1|TRBJ2-3|.
TGCGCCAGCAGCCAAGTGGGGAGAGAGGCGCAGTATTTT
CASSQVGREAQYF
>.|TRBV27|TRBJ2-1|.
TGTGCCAGCGGAGAGGATGATGAGCAGTTCTTC
CASGEDDEQFF
>.|TRBV27|TRBJ1-2|TRBD1
TGTGCCAGCAGTCCCCGGACAGGGGCTAACTATGGCTACACCTTC
CASSPRTGANYGYTF
>.|TRBV5-1|TRBJ2-2|.
TGCGCCAGCAGCCCTTCTATGGGACGGGCCGGGGAGTTGTTTTTT
CASSPSMGRAGELFF
>.|TRBV27|TRBJ1-2|.
TGTGCCAGCAGTTTATCGGCAGGAGGGTATGGCTACACCTTC
CASSLSAGGYGYTF
>.|TRBV28|TRBJ2-5|TRBD1
TGTGCCAGCAGTGCCTTAGGGACAGGGGAGAGGGAGACCCAGTACTTC
CASSALGTGERETQYF
>once|TRBV19|TRBJ1-4|.
TGTGCCAGTAGCGCTTGGACCGGGGGTGAAAAACTGTTTTTT
CASSAWTGGEKLFF
>.|TRBV2|TRBJ2-1|.
TGTGCCAGCAGTGCGAGCTATAAGGAGCCTAGCTCCTACAATGAGCAGTTCTTC
CASSASYKEPSSYNEQFF
>.|TRBV13|TRBJ2-3|TRBD1
TGTGCCAGCAGCCCTCGACAGGGGTGGGGCACAGATACGCAGTATTTT
CASSPRQGWGTDTQYF
>.|TRBV5-1|TRBJ2-7|.
TGCGCCAGCAGCGGGGAGGATGGGCCTTACGAGCAGTACTTC
CASSGEDGPYEQYF
>.|TRBV6-5|TRBJ1-1|.
TGTGCCAGCAGTACGCAGGGCAGCTACACTGAAGCTTTCTTT
CASSTQGSYTEAFF
>.|TRBV7-9|TRBJ2-7|.
TGTGCCAGCGGACTATTCTTTGAGGACAGATATTACGAGCAGTACTTC
CASGLFFEDRYYEQYF
>.|TRBV2|TRBJ1-4|.
TGTGCCAGCAGTGACACCTCAACTAATGAAAAACTGTTTTTT
CASSDTSTNEKLFF
>.|TRBV25-1|TRBJ2-2|TRBD2
TGTGCCAGCAGACCCGAGGTAGCGGGTGGACTCACCGGGGAGCTGTTTTTT
CASRPEVAGGLTGELFF
>.|TRBV6-1|TRBJ2-7|.
TGTGCCGGGTCCGACAGACCGAGCTACGAGCAGTACTTC
CAGSDRPSYEQYF
>.|TRBV27|TRBJ2-1|TRBD2
TGTGCCAGCAGTTTACTAGCGGCCGCCTACAATGAGCAGTTCTTC
CASSLLAAAYNEQFF
>.|TRBV11-2|TRBJ1-2|TRBD1
TGTGCCAGCAGCCCCGCCGGGACAGGGTTCCTCTATGGCTACACCTTC
CASSPAGTGFLYGYTF
>.|TRBV7-9|TRBJ2-6|TRBD2
TGTGCCAGCAGCTCGCCGCTGGCGGGAGGTGGGGCCAACGTCCTGACTTTC
CASSSPLAGGGANVLTF
>.|TRBV2|TRBJ2-5|TRBD1
TGTGCCAGCAGTGAAGGGGAGACAGGGTATGCCGAGACCCAGTACTTC
CASSEGETGYAETQYF
>few|TRBV6-5|TRBJ2-2|.
TGTGCCAGCAGTTACGGTTCCACCGGGGAGCTGTTTTTT
CASSYGSTGELFF
>.|TRBV19|TRBJ1-2|.
TGTGCCAGTAGTTTACAGGGATCTGGCTACACCTTC
CASSLQGSGYTF
>.|TRBV11-2|TRBJ2-5|.
TGTGCCAGCAGCTTAGATCGGTCAGACCAAGAGACCCAGTACTTC
CASSLDRSDQETQYF
>.|TRBV19|TRBJ2-6|.
TGTGCCAGTAGTATTACAAGTGACCCTGGGGCCAACGTCCTGACTTTC
CASSITSDPGANVLTF
>.|TRBV29-1|TRBJ2-1|TRBD1
TGCAGCGTTGGAAGAGTGGGACAGGAGCAGTTCTTC
CSVGRVGQEQFF
>.|TRBV27|TRBJ2-7|TRBD2
TGTGCCAGCGCTAGCGGGGTCCACTACGAGCAGTACTTC
CASASGVHYEQYF
>.|TRBV4-1|TRBJ1-1|.
TGCGCCAGCAGCCCCCGGGCAGGAATCGGGACTGAAGCTTTCTTT
CASSPRAGIGTEAFF
>.|TRBV7-9|TRBJ2-3|TRBD2
TGTGCCAGCAGCCCCGGGACTAGCGGGACAGATACGCAGTATTTT
CASSPGTSGTDTQYF
>.|TRBV7-2|TRBJ1-5|.
TGTGCCAGCAGCTTAGAGCCAGGGGCGCACAATCAGCCCCAGCATTTT
CASSLEPGAHNQPQHF
>.|TRBV7-2|TRBJ1-4|.
TGTGCCAGCAGCCTCAACAGGAGGACTAATGAAAAACTGTTTTTT
CASSLNRRTNEKLFF
>.|TRBV19|TRBJ2-6|.
TGTGCCACCTCGATCGGGGGGCTTGGAGTTGGGGCCAACGTCCTGACTTTC
CATSIGGLGVGANVLTF
>.|TRBV11-2|TRBJ2-2|.
TGTGCCAGCAGCTTAGGGGGACTTAACCGGGGCGGGGAGCTGTTTTTT
CASSLGGLNRGGELFF
>.|TRBV2|TRBJ2-1|.
TGTGCCAGCAGCCTAGGCGGAAGCTCCTACAATGAGCAGTTCTTC
CASSLGGSSYNEQFF
>.|TRBV6-1|TRBJ2-7|.
TGTGCCAGCAGTGTAGAGGAGATCTACGAGCAGTACTTC
CASSVEEIYEQYF
>once|TRBV7-8|TRBJ1-1|.
TGTGCCAGCAGCACACAGGAGAACATGAACACTGAAGCTTTCTTT
CASSTQENMNTEAFF
>.|TRBV4-1|TRBJ1-1|.
TGCGCCAGCAGCCTTCGGATACAGGGTCTCACTGAAGCTTTCTTT
CASSLRIQGLTEAFF
>.|TRBV5-1|TRBJ2-1|.
TGCGCCAGCAGCTCCCGTCGGCGGTTTGAGCAGTTCTTC
CASSSRRRFEQFF
>.|TRBV28|TRBJ1-5|.
TGTGCCAGCAGTACTTGGGGGGTTCAGCCCCAGCATTTT
CASSTWGVQPQHF
>.|TRBV28|TRBJ2-2|.
TGTGCCAGCAGTTTTATCCGGACCGGGGAGCTGTTTTTT
CASSFIRTGELFF